This T cell receptor beta chain was retrieved from a study of shared clonotypes between healthy human individuals. Regarding the study as a whole: The generation probabilities recorded for non-shared clonotypes fell below those of clonotypes shared by all four donors.

It was across several immunoSEQ plates that each subset's genomic DNA was evenly split. For sorted subsets, 200 ng DNA per replicate equaled around 28,000 T cell genomes. TCRdb's table, derived via immunoSEQ multiplex PCR, lists solely in-frame clones and lacks some. The sample holds some 2,000,000 clones, around 95% seen once. Turning to this clone: Its antigen is as yet unknown.

J lost 0 bases, V lost 6 bases, and 8 bases had no gene match. The CDR3 length is 16 residues. CDR1 MNHNY and CDR2 SVGAGI come from the germline V gene (reference sequence). The sequenced sample was naive CD4+ T cells sorted from blood. Documented subset: CD45RA+ positively selected. The TCR was taken from a man younger than 30 in good health. The rearrangement joins TRBV6-6 to TRBJ1-3; 7 nucleotides align to TRBD1. CDR3 protein: CASRLKQGSSGNTIYF. The CDR3 bases are TGTGCCAGCAGACTAAAACAGGGGTCCTCTGGAAACACCATATATTTT.